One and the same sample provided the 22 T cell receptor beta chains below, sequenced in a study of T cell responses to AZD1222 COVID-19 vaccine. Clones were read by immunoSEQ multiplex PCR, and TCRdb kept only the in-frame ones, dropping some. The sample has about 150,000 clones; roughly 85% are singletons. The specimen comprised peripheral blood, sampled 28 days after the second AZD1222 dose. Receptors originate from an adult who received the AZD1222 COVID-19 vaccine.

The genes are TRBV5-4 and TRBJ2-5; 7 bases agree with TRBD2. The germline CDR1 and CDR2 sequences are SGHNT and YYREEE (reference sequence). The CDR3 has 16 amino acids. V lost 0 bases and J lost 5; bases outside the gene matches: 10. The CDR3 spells CASSLAPGGMGETQYF. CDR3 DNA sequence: TGTGCCAGCAGCTTGGCCCCCGGGGGGATGGGGGAGACCCAGTACTTC.

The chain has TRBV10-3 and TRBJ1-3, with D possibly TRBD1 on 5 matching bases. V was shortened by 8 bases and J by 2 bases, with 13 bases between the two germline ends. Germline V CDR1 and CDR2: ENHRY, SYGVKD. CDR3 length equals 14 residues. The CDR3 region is CAIGSGPTGNTIYF. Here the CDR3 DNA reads TGTGCCATCGGGTCAGGGCCAACTGGAAACACCATATATTTT.

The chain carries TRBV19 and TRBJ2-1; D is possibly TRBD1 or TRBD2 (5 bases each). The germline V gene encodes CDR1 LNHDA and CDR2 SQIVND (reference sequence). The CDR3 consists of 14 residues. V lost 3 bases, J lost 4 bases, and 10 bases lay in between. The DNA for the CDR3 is TGTGCCAGTAGTATTGGGACGGGTTACAATGAGCAGTTCTTC. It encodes CASSIGTGYNEQFF.

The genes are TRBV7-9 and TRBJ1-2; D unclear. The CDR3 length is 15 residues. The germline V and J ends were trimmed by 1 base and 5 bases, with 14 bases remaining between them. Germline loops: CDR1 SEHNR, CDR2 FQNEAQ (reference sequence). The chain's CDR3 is CASSLEGSFGYGYTF. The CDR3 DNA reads TGTGCCAGCAGCTTAGAAGGTAGTTTCGGGTATGGCTACACCTTC.

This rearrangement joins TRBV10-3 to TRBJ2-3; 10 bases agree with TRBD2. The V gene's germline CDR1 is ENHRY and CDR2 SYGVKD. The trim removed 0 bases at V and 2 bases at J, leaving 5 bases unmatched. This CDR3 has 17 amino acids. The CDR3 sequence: CAISESLAGALTDTQYF. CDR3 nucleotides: TGTGCCATCAGTGAGTCCCTAGCGGGGGCCCTCACAGATACGCAGTATTTT.

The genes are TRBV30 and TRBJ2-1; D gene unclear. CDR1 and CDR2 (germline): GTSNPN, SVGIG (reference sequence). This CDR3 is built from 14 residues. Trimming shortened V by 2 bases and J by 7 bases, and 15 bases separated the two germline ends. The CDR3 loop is CAWSRSSHTNEQFF. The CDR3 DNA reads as TGTGCCTGGAGTAGAAGTAGTCATACGAATGAGCAGTTCTTC.

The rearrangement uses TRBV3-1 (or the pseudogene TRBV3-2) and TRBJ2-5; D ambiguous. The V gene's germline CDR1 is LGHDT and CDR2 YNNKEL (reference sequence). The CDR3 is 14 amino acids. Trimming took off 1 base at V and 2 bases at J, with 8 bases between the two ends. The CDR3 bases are TGTGCCAGCAGCCAAGTAGGCTCGCAAGAGACCCAGTACTTC. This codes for CASSQVGSQETQYF.

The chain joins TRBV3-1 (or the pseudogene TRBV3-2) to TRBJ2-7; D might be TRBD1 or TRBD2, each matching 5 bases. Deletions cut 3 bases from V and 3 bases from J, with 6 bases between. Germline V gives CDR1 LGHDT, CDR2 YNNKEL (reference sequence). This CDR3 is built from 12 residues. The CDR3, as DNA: TGTGCCAGCAGCCAGAGGGGCTACGAGCAGTACTTC. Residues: CASSQRGYEQYF.

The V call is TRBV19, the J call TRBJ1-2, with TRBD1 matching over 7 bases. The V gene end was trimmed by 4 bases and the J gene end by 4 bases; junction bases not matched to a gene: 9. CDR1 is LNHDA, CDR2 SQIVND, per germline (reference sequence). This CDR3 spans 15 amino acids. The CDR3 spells CASSTYRGLIYGYTF. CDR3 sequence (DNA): TGTGCCAGTAGTACCTACAGGGGCCTGATCTATGGCTACACCTTC. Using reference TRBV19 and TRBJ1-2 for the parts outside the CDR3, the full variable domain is DGGITQSPKYLFRKEGQNVTLSCEQNLNHDAMYWYRQDPGQGLRLIYYSQIVNDFQKGDIAEGYSVSREKKESFPLTVTSAQKNPTAFYLCASSTYRGLIYGYTFGSGTRLTVV.

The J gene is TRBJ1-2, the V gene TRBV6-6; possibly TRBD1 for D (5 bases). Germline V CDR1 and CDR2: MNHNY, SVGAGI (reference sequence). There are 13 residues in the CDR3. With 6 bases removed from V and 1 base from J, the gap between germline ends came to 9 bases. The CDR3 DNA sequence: TGTGCCAGCAGACCAGACAGTAACTATGGCTACACCTTC. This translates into CASRPDSNYGYTF.

In DNA form, the CDR3 reads TGTGCCAGCTCACCGAACCCGGGAATCGTCGATGAGCAGTTCTTC. Its translation is CASSPNPGIVDEQFF. This chain connects TRBV18 to TRBJ2-1, with a weak D call TRBD2 (5 bases). V shed 3 bases and J shed 8 bases, with 17 bases lying between them. CDR3 length: 15 residues. Germline CDR1 and CDR2: KGHSH and LQKENI.

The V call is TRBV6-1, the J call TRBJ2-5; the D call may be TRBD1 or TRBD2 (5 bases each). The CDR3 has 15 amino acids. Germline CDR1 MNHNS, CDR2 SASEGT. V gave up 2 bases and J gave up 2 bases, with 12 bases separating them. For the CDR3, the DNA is TGTGCCAGCAGTGAAAATGGGGGACCTCAAGAGACCCAGTACTTC. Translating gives CASSENGGPQETQYF.

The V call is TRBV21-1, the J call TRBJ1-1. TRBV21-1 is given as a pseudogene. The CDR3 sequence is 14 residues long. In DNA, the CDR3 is TGTGCCAGCAGCAACAAGGTTATGAACACTGAAGCTTTCTTT. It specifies CASSNKVMNTEAFF.

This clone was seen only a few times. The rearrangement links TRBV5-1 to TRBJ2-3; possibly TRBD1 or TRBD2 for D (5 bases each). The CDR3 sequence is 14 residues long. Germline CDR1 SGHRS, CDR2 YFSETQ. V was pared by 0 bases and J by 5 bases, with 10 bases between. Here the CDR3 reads CASSLGGKLDTQYF. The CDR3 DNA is TGCGCCAGCAGCTTGGGGGGGAAGTTAGATACGCAGTATTTT.

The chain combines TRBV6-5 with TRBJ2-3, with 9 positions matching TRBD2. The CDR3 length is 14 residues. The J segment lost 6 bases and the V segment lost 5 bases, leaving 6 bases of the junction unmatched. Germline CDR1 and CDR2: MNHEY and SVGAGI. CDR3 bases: TGTGCCAGCAGTCCTCGGCGGGGGGGTGATACGCAGTATTTT. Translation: CASSPRRGGDTQYF.

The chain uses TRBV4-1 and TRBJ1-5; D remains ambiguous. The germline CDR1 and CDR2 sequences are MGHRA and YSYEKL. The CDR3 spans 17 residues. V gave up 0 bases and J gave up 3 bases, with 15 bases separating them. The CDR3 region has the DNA TGCGCCAGCAGCCAAGATGTGAGGAGTCGGGTCAATCAGCCCCAGCATTTT. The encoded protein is CASSQDVRSRVNQPQHF.

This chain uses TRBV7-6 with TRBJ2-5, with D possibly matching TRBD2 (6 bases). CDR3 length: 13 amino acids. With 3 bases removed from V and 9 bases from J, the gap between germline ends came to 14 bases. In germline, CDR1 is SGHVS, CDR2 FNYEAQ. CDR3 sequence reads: CASSFAGSWAQYF. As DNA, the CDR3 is TGTGCCAGCAGCTTTGCGGGATCGTGGGCCCAGTACTTC.

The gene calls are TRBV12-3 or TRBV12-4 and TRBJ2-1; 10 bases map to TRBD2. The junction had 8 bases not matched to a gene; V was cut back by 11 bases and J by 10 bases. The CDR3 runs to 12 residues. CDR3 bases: TGTGCCGTAAGCGGGGGGGCCAGGGAGCAGTTCTTC. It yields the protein CAVSGGAREQFF.

CDR3 in DNA: TGTGCCAGCCAACGAGCAGGGGCCTCACGTGGCTACACCTTC. It yields the protein CASQRAGASRGYTF. The chain is built from TRBV5-4 and TRBJ1-2; possibly TRBD1 for D (6 bases). CDR1 is SGHNT, CDR2 YYREEE, per germline (reference sequence). The length of the CDR3 is 14 residues. V lost 7 bases and J 7 bases, leaving 20 bases between the germline ends.

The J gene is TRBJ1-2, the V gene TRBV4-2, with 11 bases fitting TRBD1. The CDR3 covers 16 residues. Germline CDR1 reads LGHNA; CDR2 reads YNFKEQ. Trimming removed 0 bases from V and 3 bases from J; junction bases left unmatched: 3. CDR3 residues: CASSQEGTGGDYGYTF. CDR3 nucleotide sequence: TGTGCCAGCAGCCAAGAAGGGACAGGGGGGGACTATGGCTACACCTTC.

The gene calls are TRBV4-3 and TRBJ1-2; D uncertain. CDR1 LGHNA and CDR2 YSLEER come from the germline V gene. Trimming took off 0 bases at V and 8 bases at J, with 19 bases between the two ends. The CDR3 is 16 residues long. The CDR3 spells CASSQDVGRPGGGYTF. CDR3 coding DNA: TGCGCCAGCAGCCAAGATGTGGGTCGGCCAGGTGGAGGCTACACCTTC.

Here the CDR3 DNA reads TGTGCCTGGAGTGTACTGGGGAGCATTGAGCAGTTCTTC. Translated, it gives CAWSVLGSIEQFF. The V call is TRBV30, the J call TRBJ2-1, with D possibly matching TRBD2 (5 bases). V lost 0 bases and J lost 9, with 12 bases in between. The CDR3 covers 13 residues. Looked up from germline, CDR1 is GTSNPN and CDR2 is SVGIG (reference sequence).